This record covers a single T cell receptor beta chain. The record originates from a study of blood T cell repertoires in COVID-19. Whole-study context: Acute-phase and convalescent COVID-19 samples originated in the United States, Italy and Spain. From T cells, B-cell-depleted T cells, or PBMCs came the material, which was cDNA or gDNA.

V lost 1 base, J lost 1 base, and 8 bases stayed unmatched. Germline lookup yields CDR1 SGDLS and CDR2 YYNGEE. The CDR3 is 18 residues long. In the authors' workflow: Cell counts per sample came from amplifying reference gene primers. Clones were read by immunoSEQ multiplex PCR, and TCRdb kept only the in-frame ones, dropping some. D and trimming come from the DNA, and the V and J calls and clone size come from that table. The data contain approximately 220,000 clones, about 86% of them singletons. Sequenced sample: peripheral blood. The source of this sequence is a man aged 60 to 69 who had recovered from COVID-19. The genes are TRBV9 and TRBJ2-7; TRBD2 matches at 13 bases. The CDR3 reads CASSVKGGLAGESYEQYF. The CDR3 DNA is TGTGCCAGCAGCGTAAAGGGTGGACTAGCGGGAGAGTCCTACGAGCAGTACTTC.